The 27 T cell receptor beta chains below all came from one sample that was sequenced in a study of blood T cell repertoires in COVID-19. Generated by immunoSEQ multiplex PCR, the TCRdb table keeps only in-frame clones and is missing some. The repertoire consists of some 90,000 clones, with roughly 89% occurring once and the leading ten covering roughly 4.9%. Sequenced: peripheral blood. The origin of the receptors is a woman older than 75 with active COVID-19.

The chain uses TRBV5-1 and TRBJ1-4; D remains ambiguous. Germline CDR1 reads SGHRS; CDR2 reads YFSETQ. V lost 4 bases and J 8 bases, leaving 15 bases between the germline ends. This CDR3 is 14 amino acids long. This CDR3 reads CASSIAPAKEKLFF. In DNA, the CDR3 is TGCGCCAGCAGCATTGCCCCAGCGAAGGAAAAACTGTTTTTT.

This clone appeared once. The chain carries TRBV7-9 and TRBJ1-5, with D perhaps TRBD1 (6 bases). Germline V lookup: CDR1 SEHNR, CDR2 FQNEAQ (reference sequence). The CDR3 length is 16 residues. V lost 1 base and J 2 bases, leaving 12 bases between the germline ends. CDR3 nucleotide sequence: TGTGCCAGCAGCTTAGAAGATGGGGGCGGCAATCAGCCCCAGCATTTT. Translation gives CASSLEDGGGNQPQHF.

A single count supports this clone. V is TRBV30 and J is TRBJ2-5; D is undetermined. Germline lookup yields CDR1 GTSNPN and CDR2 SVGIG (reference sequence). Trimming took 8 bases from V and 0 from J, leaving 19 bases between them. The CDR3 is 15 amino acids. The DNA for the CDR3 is TGTGCCGTCTTGCCGAGCGCATTAGACCAAGAGACCCAGTACTTC. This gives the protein CAVLPSALDQETQYF. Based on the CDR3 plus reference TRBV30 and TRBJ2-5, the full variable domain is SQTIHQWPATLVQPVGSPLSLECTVEGTSNPNLYWYRQAAGRGLQLLFYSVGIGQISSEVPQNLSASRPQDRQFILSSKKLLLSDSGFYLCAVLPSALDQETQYFGPGTRLLVL.

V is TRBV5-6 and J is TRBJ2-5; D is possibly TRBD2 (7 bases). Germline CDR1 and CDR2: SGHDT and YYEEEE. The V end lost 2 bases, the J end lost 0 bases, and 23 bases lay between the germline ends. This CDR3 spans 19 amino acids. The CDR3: CASSFRGAGFWGDQETQYF. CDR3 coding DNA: TGTGCCAGCAGCTTTCGGGGGGCAGGGTTTTGGGGCGACCAAGAGACCCAGTACTTC.

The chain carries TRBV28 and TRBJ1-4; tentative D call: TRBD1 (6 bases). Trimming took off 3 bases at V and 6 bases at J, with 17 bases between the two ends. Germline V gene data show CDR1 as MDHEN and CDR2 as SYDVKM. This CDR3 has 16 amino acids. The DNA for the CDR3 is TGTGCCAGCAGTTTCACCGGGGGGCAGACTCATGAAAAACTGTTTTTT. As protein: CASSFTGGQTHEKLFF. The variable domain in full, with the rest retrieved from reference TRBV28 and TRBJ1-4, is DVKVTQSSRYLVKRTGEKVFLECVQDMDHENMFWYRQDPGLGLRLIYFSYDVKMKEKGDIPEGYSVSREKKERFSLILESASTNQTSMYLCASSFTGGQTHEKLFFGSGTQLSVL.

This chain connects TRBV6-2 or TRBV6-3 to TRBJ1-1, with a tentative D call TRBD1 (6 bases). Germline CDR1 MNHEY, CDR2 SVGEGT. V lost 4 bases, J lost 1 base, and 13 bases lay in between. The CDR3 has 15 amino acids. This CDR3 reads CASSSKGVANTEAFF. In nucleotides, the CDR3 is TGTGCCAGCAGTTCTAAGGGGGTTGCGAACACTGAAGCTTTCTTT.

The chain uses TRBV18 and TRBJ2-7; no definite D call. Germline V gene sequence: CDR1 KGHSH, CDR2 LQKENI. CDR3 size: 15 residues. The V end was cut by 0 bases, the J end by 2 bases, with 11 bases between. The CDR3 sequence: CASSPPDGQTYEQYF. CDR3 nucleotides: TGTGCCAGCTCACCACCGGATGGGCAAACCTACGAGCAGTACTTC.

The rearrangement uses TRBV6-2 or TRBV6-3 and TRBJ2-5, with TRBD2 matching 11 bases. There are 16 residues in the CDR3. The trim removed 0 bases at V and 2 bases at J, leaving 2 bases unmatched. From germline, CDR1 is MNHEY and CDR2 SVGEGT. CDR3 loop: CASSYSGLAEQETQYF. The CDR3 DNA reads TGTGCCAGCAGTTACTCGGGACTAGCGGAACAAGAGACCCAGTACTTC.

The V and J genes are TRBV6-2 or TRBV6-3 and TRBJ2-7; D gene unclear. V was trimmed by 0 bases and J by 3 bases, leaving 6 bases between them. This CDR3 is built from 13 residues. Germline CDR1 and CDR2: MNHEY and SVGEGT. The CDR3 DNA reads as TGTGCCAGCAGTTACTCGAAACTCTACGAGCAGTACTTC. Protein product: CASSYSKLYEQYF.

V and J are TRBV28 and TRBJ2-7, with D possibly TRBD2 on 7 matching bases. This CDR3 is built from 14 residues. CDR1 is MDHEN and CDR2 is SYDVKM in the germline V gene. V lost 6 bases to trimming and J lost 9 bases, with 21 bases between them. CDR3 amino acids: CASSPVRRGPGQYF. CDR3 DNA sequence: TGTGCCAGCAGCCCCGTTCGGCGGGGGCCAGGGCAGTACTTC. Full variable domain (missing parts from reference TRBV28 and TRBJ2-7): DVKVTQSSRYLVKRTGEKVFLECVQDMDHENMFWYRQDPGLGLRLIYFSYDVKMKEKGDIPEGYSVSREKKERFSLILESASTNQTSMYLCASSPVRRGPGQYFGPGTRLTVT.

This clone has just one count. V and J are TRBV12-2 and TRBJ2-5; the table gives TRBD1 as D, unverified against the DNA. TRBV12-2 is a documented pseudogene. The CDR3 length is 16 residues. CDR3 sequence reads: CASRLFADGYQETQYF. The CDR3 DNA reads TGTGCAAGTCGCTTATTTGCAGATGGCTACCAAGAGACCCAGTACTTC.

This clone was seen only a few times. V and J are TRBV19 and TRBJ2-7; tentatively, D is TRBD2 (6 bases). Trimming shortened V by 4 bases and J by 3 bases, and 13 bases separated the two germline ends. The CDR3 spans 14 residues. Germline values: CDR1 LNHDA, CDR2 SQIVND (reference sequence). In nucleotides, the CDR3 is TGTGCCAGTAGTAGGAGGGTGCGGGTCTACGAGCAGTACTTC. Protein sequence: CASSRRVRVYEQYF.

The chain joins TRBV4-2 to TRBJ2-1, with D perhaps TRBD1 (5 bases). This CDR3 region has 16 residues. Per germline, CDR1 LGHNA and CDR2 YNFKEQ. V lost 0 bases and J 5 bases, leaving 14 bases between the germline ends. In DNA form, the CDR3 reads TGTGCCAGCAGCCAAGAGTTGCGACAGTGGGACAATGAGCAGTTCTTC. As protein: CASSQELRQWDNEQFF.

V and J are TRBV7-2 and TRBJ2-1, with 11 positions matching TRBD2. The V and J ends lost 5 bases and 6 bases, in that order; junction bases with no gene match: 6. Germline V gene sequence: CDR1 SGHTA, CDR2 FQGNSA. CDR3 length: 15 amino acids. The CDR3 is CASSLLAGDLNEQFF. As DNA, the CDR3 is TGTGCCAGCAGCCTACTAGCGGGAGACCTCAATGAGCAGTTCTTC.

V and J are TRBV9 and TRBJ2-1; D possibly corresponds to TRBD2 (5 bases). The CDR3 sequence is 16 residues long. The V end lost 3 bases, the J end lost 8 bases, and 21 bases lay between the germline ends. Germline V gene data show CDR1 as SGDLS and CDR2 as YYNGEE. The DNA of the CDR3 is TGTGCCAGCAGCGCTGCTGGGCGCGCGGGCTTCGATGAGCAGTTCTTC. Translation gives CASSAAGRAGFDEQFF.

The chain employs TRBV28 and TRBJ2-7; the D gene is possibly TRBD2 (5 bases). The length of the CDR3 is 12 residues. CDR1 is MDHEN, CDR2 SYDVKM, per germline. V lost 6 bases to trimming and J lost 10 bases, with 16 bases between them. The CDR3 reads CASSEDGMPQYF. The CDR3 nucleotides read TGTGCCAGCAGCGAGGACGGGATGCCCCAGTACTTC.

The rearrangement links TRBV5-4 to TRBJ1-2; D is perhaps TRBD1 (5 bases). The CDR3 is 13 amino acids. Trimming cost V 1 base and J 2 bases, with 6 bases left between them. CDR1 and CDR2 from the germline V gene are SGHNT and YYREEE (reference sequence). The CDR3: CASSLRGNYGYTF. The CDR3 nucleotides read TGTGCCAGCAGCTTGAGGGGCAACTATGGCTACACCTTC.

The chain's CDR3 is CSVVPWASGIDEQFF. In nucleotides, the CDR3 is TGCAGCGTTGTCCCATGGGCTAGCGGGATTGATGAGCAGTTCTTC. The chain links TRBV29-1 to TRBJ2-1, with 9 bases that match TRBD2. The ends lost 4 bases at V and 8 bases at J; junction bases unmatched: 12. Germline loops: CDR1 SQVTM, CDR2 ANQGSEA. CDR3 length equals 15 residues.

DNA for the CDR3: TGTGCCAGCAGCGCGTCGGGGGTGAGGAATTCACCCCTCCACTTT. It is translated as CASSASGVRNSPLHF. V and J are TRBV9 and TRBJ1-6; perhaps TRBD1 as D (5 bases). Trimming took off 3 bases at V and 7 bases at J, with 14 bases between the two ends. The CDR3 runs 15 residues. Germline values: CDR1 SGDLS, CDR2 YYNGEE.

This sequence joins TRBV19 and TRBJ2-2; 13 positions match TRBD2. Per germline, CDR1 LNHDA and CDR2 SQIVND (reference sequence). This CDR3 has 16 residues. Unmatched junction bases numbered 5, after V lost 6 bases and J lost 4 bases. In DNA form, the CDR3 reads TGTGCCAGTAGGCGACTAGCGGGAGGCTCCACCGGGGAGCTGTTTTTT. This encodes CASRRLAGGSTGELFF.

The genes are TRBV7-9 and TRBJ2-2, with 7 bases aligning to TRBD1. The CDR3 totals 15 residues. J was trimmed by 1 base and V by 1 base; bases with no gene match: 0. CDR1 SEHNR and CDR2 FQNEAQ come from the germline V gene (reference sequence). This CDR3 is CASSLGTGNTGELFF. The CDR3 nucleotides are TGTGCCAGCAGCTTAGGGACAGGGAACACCGGGGAGCTGTTTTTT.

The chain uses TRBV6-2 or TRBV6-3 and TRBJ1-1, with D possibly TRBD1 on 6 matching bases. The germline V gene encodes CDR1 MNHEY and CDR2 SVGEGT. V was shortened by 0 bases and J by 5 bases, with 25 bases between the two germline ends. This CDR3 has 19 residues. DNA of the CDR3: TGTGCCAGCAGTTACTCGATTTCTAGGCCAGGGGATGAAGAGACTGAAGCTTTCTTT. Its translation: CASSYSISRPGDEETEAFF.

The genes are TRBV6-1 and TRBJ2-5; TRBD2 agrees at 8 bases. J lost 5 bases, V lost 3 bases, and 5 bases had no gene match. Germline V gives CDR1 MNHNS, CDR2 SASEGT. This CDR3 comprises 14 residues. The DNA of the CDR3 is TGTGCCAGCAGTGACAATAGCGGGAAGGAGACCCAGTACTTC. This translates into CASSDNSGKETQYF.

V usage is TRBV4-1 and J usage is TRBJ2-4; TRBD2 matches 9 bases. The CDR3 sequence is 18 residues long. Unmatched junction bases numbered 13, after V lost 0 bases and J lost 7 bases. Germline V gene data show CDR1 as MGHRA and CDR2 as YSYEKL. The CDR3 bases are TGCGCCAGCAGCCAAGATCTGGGGCGGGAGGGAAGGTGGAACATTCAGTACTTC. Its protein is CASSQDLGREGRWNIQYF.

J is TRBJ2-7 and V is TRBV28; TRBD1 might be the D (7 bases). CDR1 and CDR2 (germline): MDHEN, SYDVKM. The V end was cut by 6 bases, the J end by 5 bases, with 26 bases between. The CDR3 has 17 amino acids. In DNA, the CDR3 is TGTGCCAGCAGCCCCCTCGGAGGGGGCGAAGGAGGTAACGAGCAGTACTTC. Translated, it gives CASSPLGGGEGGNEQYF.

The CDR3 reads CASSLSGNTGELFF. The CDR3 bases are TGTGCCAGCAGTTTATCCGGGAACACCGGGGAGCTGTTTTTT. The gene calls are TRBV28 and TRBJ2-2; D is ambiguous. V was shortened by 1 base and J by 1 base, with 4 bases between the two germline ends. Germline V gene sequence: CDR1 MDHEN, CDR2 SYDVKM. This CDR3 spans 14 amino acids.

As DNA, the CDR3 is TGTGCCAGCAGCTCCTCACGCCAATCCAGGGCGTCTGGCTACACCTTC. Protein sequence: CASSSSRQSRASGYTF. V usage is TRBV11-2 and J usage is TRBJ1-2, with D perhaps matching TRBD1 (5 bases). Trimming pared 4 bases from V and 7 bases from J, leaving 22 bases between. Germline CDR1 SGHAT, CDR2 FQNNGV. The CDR3 loop spans 16 amino acids.